The 9 T cell receptor beta chains below come from one sample, sequenced in a study of T cell clonality in common variable immunodeficiency. Study-level results: Common variable immunodeficiency TCR beta sequences reportedly had fewer deletions and N-nucleotide insertions.

Assay: immunoSEQ multiplex PCR; the TCRdb copy retains only in-frame clones and omits some. Singletons are absent from the sample, which has 15,000 to 25,000 clones. These TCRs are of unknown antigen specificity. Sequencing was carried out using peripheral blood mononuclear cells. These receptors all come from a human donor with common variable immunodeficiency.

This clone was detected ten times or more. The read terminates 3 residues ahead of where the CDR3 ends, so the germline J gene completes it. The chain carries TRBV20-1 and TRBJ2-2; weak D call: TRBD1 (5 bases). Per germline, CDR1 DFQATT and CDR2 SNEGSKA (reference sequence). The CDR3 spans 12 residues. The part of the CDR3 DNA that was read is TGCAGTGCTAGAGCAGGCAGGGAAGAG. Translating it yields CSARAGREE. In full, the CDR3 reads CSARAGREELFF.

This clone was counted between two and nine times. The sequenced fragment ends 3 residues before the CDR3 boundary, so the rest is inferred from the germline J gene. V usage is TRBV7-2 and J usage is TRBJ1-2; the D gene is possibly TRBD1 (6 bases). The CDR3 loop spans 15 amino acids. The ends were cut back, 2 bases at V and 3 bases at J, with 13 bases in the middle. Germline assignment: CDR1 SGHTA and CDR2 FQGNSA. The sequenced CDR3 bases are TGTGCCAGCAGCTTAAACCCTCAGGGGTACTATGGC. Translation: CASSLNPQGYYG. The full-length CDR3 reads as CASSLNPQGYYGYTF.

This clone was seen more than once but under ten times. The sequence runs out 3 residues before the end of the CDR3; the remainder is reconstructed from the germline J gene. The rearrangement uses TRBV7-2 and TRBJ2-5, with D possibly TRBD1 on 5 matching bases. V was trimmed by 3 bases and J by 4 bases, leaving 12 bases between them. The CDR3 loop spans 14 amino acids. Germline V CDR1 and CDR2: SGHTA, FQGNSA. CDR3 DNA, as far as it was read: TGTGCCAGCAGCTTCACGGCAGGGCCAGAGACC. It is translated as CASSFTAGPET. The whole CDR3 protein is CASSFTAGPETQYF. Full variable domain (rest looked up from reference TRBV7-2 and TRBJ2-5): GAGVSQSPSNKVTEKGKDVELRCDPISGHTALYWYRQSLGQGLEFLIYFQGNSAPDKSGLPSDRFSAERTGGSVSTLTIQRTQQEDSAVYLCASSFTAGPETQYFGPGTRLLVL.

This clone was counted many times. The CDR3 is cut off 3 residues early in the read; its end comes from the germline J gene. This chain connects TRBV20-1 to TRBJ1-2, with TRBD1 identical over 7 bases. The CDR3 is made up of 14 amino acids. Germline lookup yields CDR1 DFQATT and CDR2 SNEGSKA (reference sequence). The CDR3 protein is CSASLVAGGRGYTF. CDR3 DNA, as far as it was read: TGCAGTGCTTCCCTCGTGGCAGGGGGGAGAGGC.

CDR3 DNA (partial): TGTGCCAGCAGCTTACAGGGAGGGAACACCGGGGAG. This encodes CASSLQGGNTGE. Given in full, the CDR3 is CASSLQGGNTGELFF. The rearrangement joins TRBV7-3 to TRBJ2-2, with D perhaps matching TRBD2 (6 bases). The DNA ends 3 residues before the CDR3 does, and the rest of the CDR3 is filled in from the germline J gene. CDR1 is SGHTA, CDR2 FQGTGA, per germline. The CDR3 totals 15 residues. The ends were cut back, 2 bases at V and 1 base at J, with 8 bases in the middle.

This clone was recorded a few times. The CDR3 goes on 3 residues after the read ends, and that part is filled in from the germline J gene. The chain links TRBV20-1 to TRBJ2-7, with a weak D call TRBD2 (6 bases). Per germline, CDR1 DFQATT and CDR2 SNEGSKA (reference sequence). Trimming shortened V by 6 bases and J by 3 bases, and 12 bases separated the two germline ends. CDR3 length equals 12 residues. Partial CDR3 DNA: TGCAGTGCAGAAGGACTATTCTACGAG. Translated: CSAEGLFYE. In full, the CDR3 reads CSAEGLFYEQYF.

This clone was seen only a few times. This chain's CDR3 is CASSFQVLRDGYTF. Partial CDR3 DNA: TGTGCCAGCAGCTTTCAGGTTCTAAGGGATGGC. This chain uses TRBV7-9 with TRBJ1-2; D is unclear. The CDR3 end is not reached by the read, which stops 3 residues before it; the germline J gene fills it in. CDR3 length: 14 amino acids. Per germline, CDR1 SEHNR and CDR2 FQNEAQ (reference sequence). V shed 3 bases and J shed 6 bases, with 14 bases lying between them.

This clone was detected only a few times. The observed sequence ends 3 residues before the CDR3 terminus, with the missing tail filled in from the germline J gene. V gene TRBV6-2 or TRBV6-3 combines with J gene TRBJ2-2; 10 nucleotides agree with TRBD2. Germline CDR1 is MNHEY and CDR2 is SVGEGT. V trimming: 7 bases; J trimming: 3 bases; junction bases outside the gene matches: 8. This CDR3 comprises 16 residues. Partial CDR3 DNA: TGTGCCAGCACCCTTAGCGGGGGGACCTACACCGGGGAG. It yields the protein CASTLSGGTYTGE. In full, the CDR3 reads CASTLSGGTYTGELFF.

This clone was observed a handful of times. Coverage ceases 3 residues before the CDR3 finishes, and the germline J gene fills in the end. J is TRBJ2-3 and V is TRBV19, with TRBD1 identical over 7 bases. Losses at the gene ends were 2 bases for V and 4 bases for J; bases not matched to a gene: 15. Germline CDR1 and CDR2: LNHDA and SQIVND (reference sequence). The CDR3 consists of 18 residues. CDR3 bases read: TGTGCCAGTAGTATAATCGTCCCAGGTCAGGGGGTTTCAGATACG. Protein product: CASSIIVPGQGVSDT. The whole CDR3 region reads CASSIIVPGQGVSDTQYF.